This T cell receptor (beta chain) is drawn from a study of vaccination and CD4 T cells after COVID-19. Treatment: roughly 10-day PBMC culture with coronavirus spike peptide pools or control peptides (ViraFEST assay). After removal of 6 bases from V and 4 bases from J, the junction contained 5 bases not matched to a gene. The CDR3 runs 13 residues. CDR1 and CDR2 (germline): MNHNS, SASEGT. Oncomine TCR Beta short-read sequencing was applied to DNA from cultured CD4+ T cells. A single record per CDR3 protein comes from TCRdb applying MiXCR to the PCR reads. The sample has approximately 13,000 distinct CDR3 sequences; around 30% are singletons. Findings and limits, study-wide: The median SARS-CoV-2-reactive clonotype number increased from around 21 to 38, without statistical significance.

Concerning this clonotype: As yet, its antigen is unknown.

The TCR comes from a human donor with COVID-19. The material sequenced was cultured CD4+ T cells from blood. The V gene is TRBV6-1, the J gene TRBJ1-2, with 7 bases aligning to TRBD1. CDR3 in DNA: TGTGCCAGCAGAACCACAGGGGCCTATGGCTACACCTTC. Translation: CASRTTGAYGYTF.